Listed here are 20 T cell receptor beta chains from one sample, sequenced in a study of cytomegalovirus exposure and HLA in healthy donors. With 60 Vbeta and 13 Jbeta primers, the PCR was carried out. The data were produced by immunoSEQ multiplex PCR, yet TCRdb's version contains in-frame clones alone and is incomplete. The sample includes 50,000 to 60,000 clones. The specimen sequenced was PBMCs. Every receptor here comes from a male donor in good health and CMV-seronegative.

The V gene is TRBV18, the J gene TRBJ2-7; TRBD1 aligns across 8 bases. Per germline, CDR1 KGHSH and CDR2 LQKENI. The CDR3 runs 16 residues. V lost 3 bases to trimming and J lost 2 bases; unmatched junction nucleotides: 9. The CDR3 region has the DNA TGTGCCAGCTCACCGCAGGGGGCTGGCCTCGCCTACGAGCAGTACTTC. It yields the protein CASSPQGAGLAYEQYF.

The gene calls are TRBV5-6 and TRBJ2-5; D not certain. The germline V and J ends were trimmed by 2 bases and 1 base, with 12 bases remaining between them. Germline CDR1 and CDR2: SGHDT and YYEEEE. There are 15 residues in the CDR3. CDR3 sequence (DNA): TGTGCCAGCAGCTTCAGGCCTTGGGCCCAAGAGACCCAGTACTTC. Translated: CASSFRPWAQETQYF.

The CDR3 loop is CASSLGQGSEQYF. The CDR3, as DNA: TGTGCCAGCAGTTTAGGACAGGGGAGCGAGCAGTACTTC. The J gene is TRBJ2-7, the V gene TRBV27, with 9 bases identical to TRBD1. Germline lookup yields CDR1 MNHEY and CDR2 SMNVEV (reference sequence). This CDR3 spans 13 amino acids. Trimming removed 2 bases from V and 6 bases from J; junction bases left unmatched: 2.

The chain couples TRBV4-3 to TRBJ2-5, with D possibly TRBD2 on 5 matching bases. The better agreement between TRBJ2-7 and the DNA end casts doubt on the J call. The CDR3 extends over 14 amino acids. The germline gives CDR1 LGHNA, CDR2 YSLEER. The CDR3 DNA reads as TGCGCCAGCAGCCAAGATTTCGGGGTCCACGAGCAGTACTTC. Translated: CASSQDFGVHEQYF.

The chain links TRBV28 to TRBJ1-1; 7 bases map to TRBD1. CDR1 is MDHEN and CDR2 is SYDVKM in the germline V gene. With V trimmed by 6 bases and J by 1 base, 8 bases remained unmatched. The CDR3 length is 15 residues. The CDR3 loop reads CASSLEGATNTEAFF. CDR3 coding DNA: TGTGCCAGCAGCCTAGAGGGGGCTACGAACACTGAAGCTTTCTTT.

V is TRBV7-9 and J is TRBJ1-1, with 8 bases identical to TRBD1. V dropped 1 base and J dropped 5; count of bases not matched to a gene: 6. Germline V lookup: CDR1 SEHNR, CDR2 FQNEAQ (reference sequence). The CDR3 runs 15 residues. The CDR3 sequence is CASSLEGTGGTEAFF. CDR3 sequence (DNA): TGTGCCAGCAGCTTAGAGGGGACAGGAGGGACTGAAGCTTTCTTT.

The rearrangement joins TRBV20-1 to TRBJ1-1; no firm D call. Germline values: CDR1 DFQATT, CDR2 SNEGSKA (reference sequence). The CDR3 runs 11 residues. V was trimmed by 1 base and J by 7 bases, leaving 7 bases between them. Here the CDR3 reads CSARVQVEAFF. The CDR3 DNA sequence: TGCAGTGCTAGAGTACAAGTTGAAGCTTTCTTT.

This chain uses TRBV30 with TRBJ1-3; 7 nucleotides match TRBD1. The trim removed 2 bases at V and 2 bases at J, leaving 9 bases unmatched. The CDR3 sequence is 16 residues long. Germline CDR1 and CDR2: GTSNPN and SVGIG (reference sequence). The CDR3 reads CAWSTYRGATGNTIYF. As DNA, the CDR3 is TGTGCCTGGAGTACCTACAGGGGAGCGACTGGAAACACCATATATTTT.

V and J are TRBV4-1 and TRBJ2-3; perhaps TRBD1 as D (5 bases). The CDR3 covers 15 residues. Deletions cut 4 bases from V and 7 bases from J, with 18 bases between. Germline V gene data show CDR1 as MGHRA and CDR2 as YSYEKL. DNA for the CDR3: TGCGCCAGCAGCCCCCAGATGGGGCCCGCGTATACGCAGTATTTT. Translating gives CASSPQMGPAYTQYF.

The V call is TRBV4-3, the J call TRBJ2-5; 9 positions match TRBD1. This CDR3 contains 18 residues. Germline values: CDR1 LGHNA, CDR2 YSLEER. V lost 0 bases to trimming and J lost 3 bases; unmatched junction nucleotides: 11. The CDR3 sequence: CASSQDRSRGQGKETQYF. CDR3 coding DNA: TGCGCCAGCAGCCAAGATAGGTCTCGGGGACAGGGCAAAGAGACCCAGTACTTC.

This chain joins TRBV30 and TRBJ1-2; D gene uncertain. Trimming cost V 4 bases and J 0 bases, with 6 bases left between them. Germline assignment: CDR1 GTSNPN and CDR2 SVGIG (reference sequence). This CDR3 has 12 residues. The CDR3 loop is CAWTFSNYGYTF. DNA of the CDR3: TGTGCCTGGACGTTCTCTAACTATGGCTACACCTTC.

This chain connects TRBV11-2 to TRBJ1-1; D remains unclear. Trimming left V 3 bases short and J 4 bases short, with 9 bases between. CDR1 and CDR2 from the germline V gene are SGHAT and FQNNGV. The CDR3 spans 13 residues. The CDR3 DNA sequence: TGTGCCAGCAGCTTGGCGGGAGGCACTGAAGCTTTCTTT. Amino acids: CASSLAGGTEAFF.

The V and J genes are TRBV6-1 and TRBJ1-1; D not certain. V lost 10 bases and J lost 4, with 19 bases in between. The CDR3 totals 14 residues. CDR1 is MNHNS and CDR2 is SASEGT in the germline V gene. CDR3 in amino acids: CATLPTEITTEAFF. Written as DNA, the CDR3 is TGTGCCACCCTACCTACAGAAATCACCACTGAAGCTTTCTTT.

This rearrangement joins TRBV4-3 to TRBJ2-5; 10 nucleotides align to TRBD2. In germline, CDR1 is LGHNA, CDR2 YSLEER. This CDR3 has 17 amino acids. V trimming: 2 bases; J trimming: 5 bases; junction bases outside the gene matches: 11. CDR3 sequence reads: CASSQKGASGSGETQYF. DNA for the CDR3: TGCGCCAGCAGCCAAAAAGGGGCTAGCGGGAGCGGCGAGACCCAGTACTTC.

The chain employs TRBV6-6 and TRBJ2-1, with unresolved D. Deletions cut 2 bases from V and 0 bases from J, with 11 bases between. Germline CDR1 reads MNHNY; CDR2 reads SVGAGI (reference sequence). This CDR3 region has 16 residues. In DNA, the CDR3 is TGTGCCAGCAGTTACACCAGACCTAGCTCCTACAATGAGCAGTTCTTC. Translated, it gives CASSYTRPSSYNEQFF.

CDR3 residues: CASDSGRARNEQFF. The DNA for the CDR3 is TGCGCCAGCGACAGCGGGAGGGCCCGGAATGAGCAGTTCTTC. The chain employs TRBV10-2 and TRBJ2-1, with 10 bases lining up with TRBD2. The V gene end was trimmed by 8 bases and the J gene end by 7 bases; junction bases not matched to a gene: 8. Per the germline V gene, CDR1 is WSHSY and CDR2 is SAAADI. The CDR3 runs 14 residues.

Concerning this clone itself: A junction boundary mismatches the germline segment, possibly from a read error. The V and J genes are TRBV5-4 and TRBJ2-4; D uncertain. Germline V lookup: CDR1 SGHNT, CDR2 YYREEE (reference sequence). The CDR3 covers 11 residues. CDR3 sequence: CASSLQNIQSF. In DNA, the CDR3 is TGTGCCAGCAGCTTACAAAACATTCAGTCCTTC.

This chain links TRBV6-1 with TRBJ2-3, with D perhaps TRBD1 (7 bases). The CDR3 extends over 17 amino acids. Trimming took off 3 bases at V and 2 bases at J, with 18 bases between the two ends. CDR1 is MNHNS, CDR2 SASEGT, per germline. The CDR3 is CASSDLPQGGYTDTQYF. The CDR3 DNA reads as TGTGCCAGCAGTGACCTACCCCAGGGGGGTTACACAGATACGCAGTATTTT.

This sequence joins TRBV9 and TRBJ2-1; 11 bases agree with TRBD1. The CDR3 length is 15 residues. The trim removed 4 bases at V and 9 bases at J, leaving 9 bases unmatched. From germline, CDR1 is SGDLS and CDR2 YYNGEE. CDR3 loop: CASSPRDRGLVEQFF. The CDR3 coding sequence is TGTGCCAGCAGCCCCCGGGACAGGGGGTTGGTTGAGCAGTTCTTC.

The chain employs TRBV6-1 and TRBJ2-5; 8 bases align to TRBD2. V lost 6 bases and J lost 5; bases outside the gene matches: 2. The CDR3 sequence is 12 residues long. Germline assignment: CDR1 MNHNS and CDR2 SASEGT. The CDR3 coding sequence is TGTGCCAGCAGGACGGGGGGGGAGACCCAGTACTTC. It codes for CASRTGGETQYF.